These 26 T cell receptor beta chains came from one sample sequenced in a study of immune evolution from preneoplasia to lung adenocarcinoma. Profiling relied on immunoSEQ multiplex PCR, and the TCRdb table lists in-frame clones only, not all of them. The sample shows 8,000 to 9,500 clones, roughly 80% of them seen only once. Sequenced: FFPE minimally invasive lung adenocarcinoma tissue. Every receptor here comes from a person between 65 and 79 years old with lung adenocarcinoma.

The V gene is TRBV5-4, the J gene TRBJ1-3, with 7 bases matching TRBD1. V lost 3 bases and J lost 5; bases outside the gene matches: 8. The V gene's germline CDR1 is SGHNT and CDR2 YYREEE (reference sequence). The CDR3 spans 15 residues. CDR3 DNA sequence: TGTGCCAGCAGCTCCCCCGGGACAGAGAGAAACACCATATATTTT. As protein: CASSSPGTERNTIYF.

V usage is TRBV9 and J usage is TRBJ1-1; D unclear. The CDR3 length is 15 residues. Germline V gene lookup returns CDR1 SGDLS and CDR2 YYNGEE. V dropped 4 bases and J dropped 1 base, with 14 bases sitting between them. The CDR3 sequence is CASSPYTGRNTEAFF. The CDR3 coding sequence is TGTGCCAGCAGCCCATACACCGGACGGAACACTGAAGCTTTCTTT.

The chain couples TRBV9 to TRBJ2-2, with 10 bases aligning to TRBD2. The germline V gene has CDR1 SGDLS and CDR2 YYNGEE. This CDR3 region has 17 residues. With V trimmed by 4 bases and J by 0 bases, 6 bases remained unmatched. The CDR3 nucleotides read TGTGCCAGCAGCATTTACGGACTAGCGGCGAACACCGGGGAGCTGTTTTTT. Amino acids: CASSIYGLAANTGELFF.

V usage is TRBV9 and J usage is TRBJ1-3, with TRBD1 matching 8 bases. The germline V gene encodes CDR1 SGDLS and CDR2 YYNGEE. V was pared by 5 bases and J by 3 bases, with 7 bases of the junction left unmatched. CDR3 size: 15 residues. For the CDR3, the DNA is TGTGCCAGCAGGACTGGACAGGGAGGTGGAAACACCATATATTTT. Protein product: CASRTGQGGGNTIYF.

CDR3 region: CSVRRNTEAFF. The CDR3 DNA is TGCAGCGTCAGGAGGAACACTGAAGCTTTCTTT. The chain employs TRBV29-1 and TRBJ1-1, with D uncertain. CDR1 is SQVTM and CDR2 is ANQGSEA in the germline V gene. The CDR3 has 11 residues. Trimming stripped 6 bases from V and 1 base from J, with 6 bases between.

V and J are TRBV7-8 and TRBJ2-5, with D unclear. This CDR3 spans 13 amino acids. CDR1 is SGHVS, CDR2 FQNEAQ, per germline. Trimming took 3 bases from V and 5 from J, leaving 10 bases between them. CDR3: CASSFRSKETQYF. The CDR3 region has the DNA TGTGCCAGCAGCTTTCGGAGCAAGGAGACCCAGTACTTC.

J is TRBJ2-2 and V is TRBV23-1; maybe TRBD2 (6 bases). TRBV23-1 is an ORF; its function is uncertain. The CDR3 runs 12 residues. V was shortened by 8 bases and J by 4 bases, with 8 bases between the two germline ends. The CDR3 DNA is TGCGCCAGCGGAGCGGGCACCGGGGAGCTGTTTTTT. It yields the protein CASGAGTGELFF.

The chain carries TRBV30 and TRBJ1-5; the D gene is possibly TRBD1 (6 bases). This CDR3 spans 15 amino acids. V gave up 4 bases and J gave up 0 bases, with 13 bases separating them. Germline values: CDR1 GTSNPN, CDR2 SVGIG (reference sequence). CDR3 amino acids: CAWNQGLASNQPQHF. For the CDR3, the DNA is TGTGCCTGGAATCAGGGGCTGGCTAGCAATCAGCCCCAGCATTTT.

The rearrangement uses TRBV30 and TRBJ2-7; D unresolved. Trimming took 0 bases from V and 4 from J, leaving 7 bases between them. Germline assignment: CDR1 GTSNPN and CDR2 SVGIG (reference sequence). The length of the CDR3 is 12 residues. For the CDR3, the DNA is TGTGCCTGGAGTGTAGGCCTTTACGAGCAGTACTTC. Its protein is CAWSVGLYEQYF.

The chain couples TRBV5-1 to TRBJ2-3; the D gene is possibly TRBD2 (6 bases). Trimming cost V 0 bases and J 0 bases, with 11 bases left between them. This CDR3 has 16 residues. CDR1 and CDR2 (germline): SGHRS, YFSETQ. CDR3 region: CASSLGGLRSTDTQYF. CDR3 coding DNA: TGCGCCAGCAGCTTGGGAGGACTAAGGAGCACAGATACGCAGTATTTT.

The chain employs TRBV25-1 and TRBJ1-6, with 8 bases matching TRBD1. Losses at the gene ends were 0 bases for V and 7 bases for J; bases not matched to a gene: 5. Germline CDR1 MGHDK, CDR2 SYGVNS. The CDR3 length is 16 residues. In nucleotides, the CDR3 is TGTGCCAGCAGTGAATATTCTAACAGGGGGAATTCACCCCTCCACTTT. This encodes CASSEYSNRGNSPLHF. Filled out from reference TRBV25-1 and TRBJ1-6, the complete variable domain reads EADIYQTPRYLVIGTGKKITLECSQTMGHDKMYWYQQDPGMELHLIHYSYGVNSTEKGDLSSESTVSRIRTEHFPLTLESARPSHTSQYLCASSEYSNRGNSPLHFGNGTRLTVT.

This chain connects TRBV5-1 to TRBJ1-1; D is undetermined. Trimming left V 2 bases short and J 1 base short, with 9 bases between. The CDR3 consists of 14 residues. Germline V gene sequence: CDR1 SGHRS, CDR2 YFSETQ. The CDR3 coding sequence is TGCGCCAGCAGCTTTGAGTCTACGAACACTGAAGCTTTCTTT. Protein sequence: CASSFESTNTEAFF. The full variable domain, its missing parts supplied by reference TRBV5-1 and TRBJ1-1, is KAGVTQTPRYLIKTRGQQVTLSCSPISGHRSVSWYQQTPGQGLQFLFEYFSETQRNKGNFPGRFSGRQFSNSRSEMNVSTLELGDSALYLCASSFESTNTEAFFGQGTRLTVV.

The chain employs TRBV27 and TRBJ2-5, with 11 positions matching TRBD2. This CDR3 region has 16 residues. With V trimmed by 4 bases and J by 1 base, 5 bases remained unmatched. The germline V gene encodes CDR1 MNHEY and CDR2 SMNVEV (reference sequence). CDR3 loop: CASSWLAGGIQETQYF. In DNA, the CDR3 is TGTGCCAGCAGTTGGCTAGCGGGAGGCATCCAAGAGACCCAGTACTTC.

This clone appeared a few times. The chain is built from TRBV9 and TRBJ2-3, with D unclear. Deletions cut 4 bases from V and 2 bases from J, with 11 bases between. CDR1 is SGDLS, CDR2 YYNGEE, per germline. The CDR3 has 14 amino acids. The CDR3 here is CASSLGSYTDTQYF. The CDR3 DNA reads as TGTGCCAGCAGCCTAGGCAGCTACACAGATACGCAGTATTTT.

The V and J genes are TRBV11-1 and TRBJ1-6; D gene uncertain. From germline, CDR1 is SGHAT and CDR2 FQDESV (reference sequence). The CDR3 contains 15 residues. Trimming left V 0 bases short and J 8 bases short, with 11 bases between. The CDR3 here is CASSLAGSTHSPLHF. CDR3 bases: TGTGCCAGCAGCTTAGCTGGGTCCACCCATTCACCCCTCCACTTT.

This clone was counted a few times. One end of the junction fails to match germline, which may point to a read error. The rearrangement uses TRBV30 and TRBJ2-7; maybe TRBD1 (5 bases). CDR1 and CDR2 from the germline V gene are GTSNPN and SVGIG (reference sequence). The CDR3 is 13 amino acids. Here the CDR3 DNA reads TGTGCCTGGCGTGTGGCCCCCCAGGGAGAGCAGTACTTC. Protein: CAWRVAPQGEQYF.

This clone occurred once. The J gene is TRBJ1-2, the V gene TRBV30, with D possibly TRBD1 on 5 matching bases. The CDR3 sequence is 11 residues long. V was pared by 1 base and J by 8 bases, with 8 bases between. Germline loops: CDR1 GTSNPN, CDR2 SVGIG (reference sequence). CDR3 DNA: TGTGCCTGGAGTGCAGGGAACGGCTACACCTTC. It specifies CAWSAGNGYTF. Based on the CDR3 plus reference TRBV30 and TRBJ1-2, the full variable domain is SQTIHQWPATLVQPVGSPLSLECTVEGTSNPNLYWYRQAAGRGLQLLFYSVGIGQISSEVPQNLSASRPQDRQFILSSKKLLLSDSGFYLCAWSAGNGYTFGSGTRLTVV.

The CDR3 loop reads CASVVGGATDTQYF. CDR3 bases: TGTGCCAGCGTCGTAGGGGGGGCAACAGATACGCAGTATTTT. V and J are TRBV9 and TRBJ2-3; TRBD2 might be the D (7 bases). The CDR3 covers 14 residues. From germline, CDR1 is SGDLS and CDR2 YYNGEE. The ends were cut back, 7 bases at V and 3 bases at J, with 15 bases in the middle. Variable domain in full (rest from reference TRBV9 and TRBJ2-3): DSGVTQTPKHLITATGQRVTLRCSPRSGDLSVYWYQQSLDQGLQFLIQYYNGEERAKGNILERFSAQQFPDLHSELNLSSLELGDSALYFCASVVGGATDTQYFGPGTRLTVL.

The chain recombines TRBV15 with TRBJ1-2; tentatively, D is TRBD1 (5 bases). The CDR3 spans 16 residues. Looked up from germline, CDR1 is LNHNV and CDR2 is YYDKDF (reference sequence). V lost 3 bases to trimming and J lost 4 bases, with 18 bases between them. This CDR3 is CATSSLLGTSSYGYTF. CDR3 coding DNA: TGTGCCACCAGCAGCCTTCTCGGGACGTCGAGCTATGGCTACACCTTC.

As to this clone: A junction boundary mismatches the germline segment, possibly from a read error. Other DNA sequences in the sample encode the same CDR3. V is TRBV29-1 and J is TRBJ2-2; 9 bases agree with TRBD2. The germline CDR1 and CDR2 sequences are SQVTM and ANQGSEA. The CDR3 runs to 14 residues. DNA for the CDR3: TGCAGCGTTCTAGCGGGGACGAATACCGGGGAGCTGTTTTTT. Translated, it gives CSVLAGTNTGELFF.

The chain links TRBV30 to TRBJ1-1; maybe TRBD1 (5 bases). CDR1 and CDR2 from the germline V gene are GTSNPN and SVGIG (reference sequence). This CDR3 has 13 residues. V lost 4 bases, J lost 5 bases, and 14 bases lay in between. The CDR3 DNA sequence: TGTGCCTGGAAGGCTTTGGGGGGAACTGAAGCTTTCTTT. Protein: CAWKALGGTEAFF.

V gene TRBV4-1 combines with J gene TRBJ1-1; no clear D gene. Germline CDR1 and CDR2: MGHRA and YSYEKL. The CDR3 has 15 amino acids. Deletions cut 1 base from V and 1 base from J, with 10 bases between. The CDR3 sequence: CASSQGRQSNTEAFF. The DNA for the CDR3 is TGCGCCAGCAGCCAAGGGAGGCAGTCGAACACTGAAGCTTTCTTT.

The genes are TRBV6-4 and TRBJ2-2; TRBD2 aligns across 9 bases. The trim removed 4 bases at V and 0 bases at J, leaving 3 bases unmatched. Germline CDR1 MRHNA, CDR2 SNTAGT. The CDR3 spans 16 residues. CDR3 DNA: TGTGCCAGCAGTGCCCTAGCGGGATCGAACACCGGGGAGCTGTTTTTT. Amino acid sequence: CASSALAGSNTGELFF.

The gene calls are TRBV2 and TRBJ2-3; tentatively, D is TRBD2 (5 bases). V was clipped by 1 base and J by 8 bases, with 10 bases between them. CDR3 length: 13 residues. The germline CDR1 and CDR2 sequences are SNHLY and FYNNEI. CDR3 amino acids: CASSEVARGTQYF. The CDR3 region has the DNA TGTGCCAGCAGTGAAGTTGCCCGGGGTACGCAGTATTTT.

The genes are TRBV5-8 and TRBJ1-3, with TRBD1 matching 9 bases. This CDR3 has 18 residues. After removal of 0 bases from V and 1 base from J, the junction contained 8 bases not matched to a gene. Germline loops: CDR1 SGHTS, CDR2 YDEGEE. DNA of the CDR3: TGTGCCAGCAGCTTGGAGGGTGGAGGACAGGGGTCTGGAAACACCATATATTTT. Protein: CASSLEGGGQGSGNTIYF.

V is TRBV5-4 and J is TRBJ2-7; D might be TRBD2 (6 bases). There are 14 residues in the CDR3. Germline values: CDR1 SGHNT, CDR2 YYREEE (reference sequence). Trimming pared 7 bases from V and 6 bases from J, leaving 20 bases between. CDR3 loop: CASSLGGLVSEQYF. The CDR3 DNA is TGTGCCAGCTCTCTGGGGGGACTCGTGAGCGAGCAGTACTTC.